This entry lists 32 T cell receptor beta chains sequenced from one sample in a study of CD4+ T cells in melanoma. Profiled with immunoSEQ multiplex PCR; TCRdb holds only in-frame clones, not every one. The sample has 15,000 or so clones, 75% to 90% seen once. The sequenced material came from cells from a culture (not recorded whether cultured in vitro). The receptors originated from a human donor with melanoma.

This rearrangement joins TRBV7-6 to TRBJ2-6; D could derive from TRBD1 or TRBD2 (6 bases each). The ends were cut back, 5 bases at V and 2 bases at J, with 10 bases in the middle. The CDR3 is made up of 15 amino acids. Germline V gives CDR1 SGHVS, CDR2 FNYEAQ. CDR3 sequence reads: CASSRRGAGANVLTF. Written as DNA, the CDR3 is TGTGCCAGCAGCCGGAGGGGGGCTGGGGCCAACGTCCTGACTTTC.

The chain employs TRBV21-1 and TRBJ1-1. TRBV21-1 is marked as a pseudogene. The CDR3 loop spans 14 amino acids. The CDR3 loop is CASSKGVLNTEAFF. Written as DNA, the CDR3 is TGTGCCAGCAGCAAAGGAGTCCTGAACACTGAAGCTTTCTTT.

The chain recombines TRBV10-1 with TRBJ2-3; D is undetermined. The germline V gene has CDR1 WNHNN and CDR2 SYGVQD (reference sequence). The CDR3 has 11 residues. Trimming pared 10 bases from V and 4 bases from J, leaving 9 bases between. CDR3 DNA sequence: TGCGCCACCTCGGAGTCAGATACGCAGTATTTT. Translated: CATSESDTQYF.

In its sample, this clone was seen once. This chain links TRBV7-9 with TRBJ2-2; 8 bases are shared with TRBD2. Germline V gene lookup returns CDR1 SEHNR and CDR2 FQNEAQ (reference sequence). The CDR3 totals 14 residues. With 10 bases clipped from V and 5 bases from J, the junction kept 9 bases outside the gene matches. The CDR3 sequence: CAILPGGATGELFF. The CDR3 region has the DNA TGTGCCATCCTCCCGGGGGGGGCGACCGGGGAGCTGTTTTTT.

The chain joins TRBV30 to TRBJ1-1; D call uncertain. Per the germline V gene, CDR1 is GTSNPN and CDR2 is SVGIG (reference sequence). V lost 4 bases, J lost 7 bases, and 19 bases lay in between. This CDR3 is built from 14 residues. CDR3: CAWKLKGSAVEAFF. CDR3 coding DNA: TGTGCCTGGAAACTCAAAGGGAGTGCAGTTGAAGCTTTCTTT.

The J gene is TRBJ1-4, the V gene TRBV18; D possibly corresponds to TRBD1 (5 bases). The V gene's germline CDR1 is KGHSH and CDR2 LQKENI. The V end lost 6 bases, the J end lost 8 bases, and 19 bases lay between the germline ends. The CDR3 has 15 amino acids. The CDR3 bases are TGTGCCAGCTCGTGGGAGAGGGGAGCTGGCGAAAAACTGTTTTTT. As protein: CASSWERGAGEKLFF. The variable domain in full, with the rest retrieved from reference TRBV18 and TRBJ1-4, is NAGVMQNPRHLVRRRGQEARLRCSPMKGHSHVYWYRQLPEEGLKFMVYLQKENIIDESGMPKERFSAEFPKEGPSILRIQQVVRGDSAAYFCASSWERGAGEKLFFGSGTQLSVL.

This chain connects TRBV7-9 to TRBJ1-4; no reliable D call. V was clipped by 3 bases and J by 0 bases, with 8 bases between them. Germline V gene data show CDR1 as SEHNR and CDR2 as FQNEAQ (reference sequence). CDR3 length: 15 residues. DNA of the CDR3: TGTGCCAGCAGCTTGTTGACTGCAACTAATGAAAAACTGTTTTTT. Translation: CASSLLTATNEKLFF.

V usage is TRBV30 and J usage is TRBJ2-1; TRBD2 matches at 12 bases. This CDR3 spans 16 amino acids. V lost 4 bases, J lost 5 bases, and 9 bases stayed unmatched. Germline CDR1 is GTSNPN and CDR2 is SVGIG (reference sequence). The chain's CDR3 is CAWNLAGGPVNNEQFF. For the CDR3, the DNA is TGTGCCTGGAACCTAGCGGGGGGGCCCGTCAACAATGAGCAGTTCTTC. Together with reference TRBV30 and TRBJ2-1, the CDR3 gives the full variable domain: SQTIHQWPATLVQPVGSPLSLECTVEGTSNPNLYWYRQAAGRGLQLLFYSVGIGQISSEVPQNLSASRPQDRQFILSSKKLLLSDSGFYLCAWNLAGGPVNNEQFFGPGTRLTVL.

The CDR3 region is CASSHRASGGREKLFF. The CDR3 DNA is TGTGCCAGCAGCCATCGGGCTAGCGGGGGCCGGGAAAAACTGTTTTTT. The chain has TRBV14 and TRBJ1-4, with a weak D call TRBD1 (6 bases). The V end lost 3 bases, the J end lost 8 bases, and 19 bases lay between the germline ends. The CDR3 runs to 16 residues. Germline V CDR1 and CDR2: SGHDN, FVKESK.

The V gene is TRBV5-1, the J gene TRBJ2-7; either TRBD1 or TRBD2 may supply D (5 bases each). Per germline, CDR1 SGHRS and CDR2 YFSETQ. V shed 0 bases and J shed 3 bases, with 16 bases lying between them. The CDR3 is 16 residues long. This CDR3 reads CASSLVPGPNFYEQYF. The DNA for the CDR3 is TGCGCCAGCAGCTTGGTTCCGGGGCCGAACTTCTACGAGCAGTACTTC.

V gene TRBV5-1 combines with J gene TRBJ1-4; 7 positions agree with TRBD1. CDR1 is SGHRS, CDR2 YFSETQ, per germline. J was trimmed by 7 bases and V by 4 bases; bases with no gene match: 7. The CDR3 runs 14 residues. Here the CDR3 DNA reads TGCGCCAGCAGCGCCCGGGACAGTGGTGAAAAACTGTTTTTT. It specifies CASSARDSGEKLFF.

The chain recombines TRBV6-1 with TRBJ2-2, with 12 bases lining up with TRBD2. The CDR3 runs to 17 residues. Germline V gives CDR1 MNHNS, CDR2 SASEGT. V shed 2 bases and J 5 bases; nucleotides not matched to a gene: 6. The CDR3 coding sequence is TGTGCCAGCAGTGAAAGACTAGCGGGGGTCGGAACCGGGGAGCTGTTTTTT. Translation: CASSERLAGVGTGELFF.

V gene TRBV9 combines with J gene TRBJ1-3; D perhaps matches TRBD1 (6 bases). Germline V lookup: CDR1 SGDLS, CDR2 YYNGEE. The length of the CDR3 is 13 residues. Trimming pared 3 bases from V and 5 bases from J, leaving 9 bases between. The CDR3 DNA sequence: TGTGCCAGCAGCGACAGGGATAGAAACACCATATATTTT. The encoded protein is CASSDRDRNTIYF.

V usage is TRBV12-5 and J usage is TRBJ1-5, with TRBD1 matching 8 bases. The CDR3 runs 18 residues. Germline V lookup: CDR1 LGHNT, CDR2 FRNRAP. J lost 5 bases, V lost 0 bases, and 12 bases had no gene match. The CDR3 sequence: CASGLVLGRTGRHQPQHF. The CDR3 nucleotides are TGTGCTAGTGGTTTGGTATTGGGGAGGACAGGGCGCCATCAGCCCCAGCATTTT.

The chain has TRBV25-1 and TRBJ1-4; tentative D call: TRBD1 (5 bases). This CDR3 is 15 amino acids long. Germline V CDR1 and CDR2: MGHDK, SYGVNS. The V and J ends lost 6 bases and 11 bases respectively, with 22 bases between them. The CDR3 region has the DNA TGTGCCAGCAGGGGGCAGGGAGGGTCTTCAAGGAAACTGTTTTTT. It is translated as CASRGQGGSSRKLFF.

This chain joins TRBV18 and TRBJ1-1; D not resolved. The CDR3 spans 14 residues. V was shortened by 1 base and J by 5 bases, with 11 bases between the two germline ends. CDR1 KGHSH and CDR2 LQKENI come from the germline V gene. Here the CDR3 reads CASSPLIVATEAFF. CDR3 bases: TGTGCCAGCTCACCACTAATAGTGGCTACTGAAGCTTTCTTT. The entire variable domain, with the rest obtained from reference TRBV18 and TRBJ1-1, is as follows: NAGVMQNPRHLVRRRGQEARLRCSPMKGHSHVYWYRQLPEEGLKFMVYLQKENIIDESGMPKERFSAEFPKEGPSILRIQQVVRGDSAAYFCASSPLIVATEAFFGQGTRLTVV.

In its sample, this clone was seen a few times. This chain links TRBV6-6 with TRBJ2-7; TRBD1 or TRBD2 may be the D gene (5 bases each). Germline CDR1 MNHNY, CDR2 SVGAGI (reference sequence). The CDR3 loop spans 15 amino acids. V lost 5 bases and J lost 5, with 19 bases in between. CDR3 sequence (DNA): TGTGCCAGCAGTGCCGCCGGGGCCGCGGCTGACGAGCAGTACTTC. Encoded protein: CASSAAGAAADEQYF.

The J gene is TRBJ1-1, the V gene TRBV27; 8 bases match TRBD1. Germline values: CDR1 MNHEY, CDR2 SMNVEV (reference sequence). V gave up 2 bases and J gave up 10 bases; unmatched junction bases: 3. This CDR3 is 12 amino acids long. In nucleotides, the CDR3 is TGTGCCAGCAGTTTACGACAGGGGATAGCTTTCTTT. It specifies CASSLRQGIAFF.

V usage is TRBV5-1 and J usage is TRBJ2-7, with 8 bases matching TRBD2. Germline V CDR1 and CDR2: SGHRS, YFSETQ. V lost 1 base and J lost 2; bases outside the gene matches: 17. This CDR3 is built from 19 residues. CDR3 residues: CASSLLGTGGSGATYEQYF. The CDR3 DNA reads as TGCGCCAGCAGCTTGCTCGGGACCGGGGGTAGCGGGGCCACCTACGAGCAGTACTTC.

This chain connects TRBV11-2 to TRBJ2-1, with D maybe TRBD1 (5 bases). Germline V gene sequence: CDR1 SGHAT, CDR2 FQNNGV. V lost 6 bases and J lost 8, with 11 bases in between. This CDR3 is 12 amino acids long. CDR3 protein: CASSGAGYEQFF. The CDR3 bases are TGTGCCAGCAGTGGGGCAGGGTATGAGCAGTTCTTC.

V gene TRBV5-8 combines with J gene TRBJ1-2, with TRBD1 as a possible D gene (6 bases). The CDR3 covers 16 residues. Trimming removed 7 bases at V and 4 bases at J, with 23 bases between. Germline V CDR1 and CDR2: SGHTS, YDEGEE. CDR3 bases: TGTGCCAGCCACTCCGGGACTGGCAGGGGCGTCTATGGCTACACCTTC. This encodes CASHSGTGRGVYGYTF.

The chain combines TRBV19 with TRBJ1-1; D is ambiguous. CDR1 and CDR2 from the germline V gene are LNHDA and SQIVND (reference sequence). The CDR3 length is 13 residues. Between the trimmed V and J ends, which lost 5 bases and 1 base, there was a span of 8 bases. CDR3 coding DNA: TGTGCCAGTAGTCGATGGGGGAACACTGAAGCTTTCTTT. It is translated as CASSRWGNTEAFF.

The chain joins TRBV5-6 to TRBJ1-5; D is unresolved. CDR1 and CDR2 (germline): SGHDT, YYEEEE. This CDR3 has 12 residues. The V end lost 1 base, the J end lost 5 bases, and 4 bases lay between the germline ends. Written as DNA, the CDR3 is TGTGCCAGCAGCTTGAGGGATCAGCCCCAGCATTTT. Residues: CASSLRDQPQHF.

J is TRBJ1-2 and V is TRBV5-6; unclear D gene. The CDR3 is made up of 13 amino acids. Germline values: CDR1 SGHDT, CDR2 YYEEEE. V was cut by 5 bases and J by 4 bases, with 12 bases left in between. The CDR3 coding sequence is TGTGCCAGCAGAAGGTTCGGTCCCTATGGCTACACCTTC. Amino acids: CASRRFGPYGYTF.

The chain employs TRBV6-5 and TRBJ1-2, with 8 bases lining up with TRBD1. Trimming took 5 bases from V and 4 from J; bases not matched to a gene: 9. The CDR3 loop spans 15 amino acids. The germline V gene has CDR1 MNHEY and CDR2 SVGAGI. Here the CDR3 reads CASSIATGALYGYTF. The DNA for the CDR3 is TGTGCCAGCAGTATTGCGACAGGGGCGCTCTATGGCTACACCTTC.

This sequence joins TRBV7-2 and TRBJ2-1, with 15 bases lining up with TRBD2. This CDR3 region has 19 residues. V was pared by 5 bases and J by 5 bases, with 13 bases of the junction left unmatched. CDR1 SGHTA and CDR2 FQGNSA come from the germline V gene. CDR3 DNA: TGTGCCAGCAGCATGCGGGGGACTAGCGGGGGGCAAACCCACAATGAGCAGTTCTTC. Protein product: CASSMRGTSGGQTHNEQFF.

The genes are TRBV10-3 and TRBJ2-7; D may be TRBD1 or TRBD2 (5 bases each). The CDR3 runs 19 residues. From germline, CDR1 is ENHRY and CDR2 SYGVKD. With 10 bases removed from V and 1 base from J, the gap between germline ends came to 32 bases. CDR3 loop: CATAASGVREKKFSYEQYF. The CDR3 DNA sequence: TGTGCCACGGCAGCAAGTGGGGTCAGGGAGAAAAAGTTTTCCTACGAGCAGTACTTC.

Written as DNA, the CDR3 is TGTGCCAGCAGCTTAGGAGAGGTAGGCGCTTTCTTT. Translation: CASSLGEVGAFF. The chain is built from TRBV7-9 and TRBJ1-1; D ambiguous. This CDR3 has 12 amino acids. Germline CDR1 SEHNR, CDR2 FQNEAQ (reference sequence). V was pared by 1 base and J by 11 bases, with 11 bases between.

This clone was observed a few times. This rearrangement joins TRBV30 to TRBJ1-1; D not resolved. This CDR3 region has 14 residues. Per the germline V gene, CDR1 is GTSNPN and CDR2 is SVGIG (reference sequence). The V and J ends lost 3 bases and 3 bases respectively, with 14 bases between them. CDR3 DNA: TGTGCCTGGAGCAACGGGATTCGGCACACTGAAGCTTTCTTT. Translating it yields CAWSNGIRHTEAFF.

In this sample, this clone turned up a few times. V is TRBV11-2 and J is TRBJ2-1, with D perhaps assigned TRBD1 or TRBD2 (7 bases each). Per the germline V gene, CDR1 is SGHAT and CDR2 is FQNNGV. The CDR3 runs 14 residues. The V end lost 4 bases, the J end lost 7 bases, and 14 bases lay between the germline ends. CDR3 in amino acids: CASSSRQGGNEQFF. The CDR3 nucleotides are TGTGCCAGCAGCTCCAGACAGGGAGGGAATGAGCAGTTCTTC.

CDR3 bases: TGTGCCAGTAGTATAGACATCCTAGCGGGGGGTGGAACCGGGGAGCTGTTTTTT. It specifies CASSIDILAGGGTGELFF. V is TRBV19 and J is TRBJ2-2, with TRBD2 matching over 11 bases. Germline values: CDR1 LNHDA, CDR2 SQIVND (reference sequence). This CDR3 is built from 18 residues. Trimming cost V 0 bases and J 5 bases; bases outside gene matches: 8.

In its sample, this clone was seen once. The chain joins TRBV2 to TRBJ1-3; D is uncertain. Germline assignment: CDR1 SNHLY and CDR2 FYNNEI. The CDR3 sequence is 16 residues long. V was pared by 5 bases and J by 0 bases, with 14 bases between. The CDR3 protein is CASSQEGVTSGNTIYF. In nucleotides, the CDR3 is TGTGCCAGCAGTCAGGAGGGAGTAACCTCTGGAAACACCATATATTTT.